This T cell receptor (beta chain) was identified in a study of T cell repertoires in cytomegalovirus infection. Whole-study context: Use of recently identified HLA-C-restricted and well-studied HLA-B-restricted CMV epitopes was part of the study. TCR beta signatures that were public indicated CMV infection and matching HLA type.

The CDR3 is made up of 11 amino acids. CDR1 KGHSH and CDR2 LQKENI come from the germline V gene. V was cut by 8 bases and J by 3 bases, with 8 bases left in between. TCRdb processed the reads anew with MiXCR; each CDR3 protein has one entry. This sample has 900,000 to 950,000 distinct CDR3 sequences, with around 32% found just once. This clonotype was counted at least ten times. Its antigen is unidentified. Whole-study findings and limits: HLA-C-restricted TCR beta clonotypes specific for CMV led the ex vivo response. Frequencies of public TCR beta families were cumulated, and this identified carriers of CMV plus the relevant HLA.

V and J are TRBV18 and TRBJ2-7; D remains ambiguous. The sequence was obtained from a human donor in good health (CMV status not recorded). Some clones in this sample may be carry-over from other donors' samples. The sample was cultured CD8+ T cells from PBMCs, taken from culture after CMV antigen stimulation. The CDR3 is CASRGFYEQYF. The CDR3 DNA is TGTGCCAGCCGTGGATTCTACGAGCAGTACTTC.